This paragraph reports one T cell receptor beta chain. No cognate antigen has been identified for it. Base qualities are not at hand, and no much larger clone is one base apart. The time point label, read with the paper, signifies: late sampling 161 to 241 days after vaccination in a few convalescent patients. This specimen's treatment or condition label, interpreted: roughly 11-day PBMC culture with coronavirus spike peptide pools or control peptides (ViraFEST assay). The study used the ViraFEST assay, which expanded antigen-specific T cells with peptide pools and then identified expanded clonotypes by TCR sequencing. The convalescent patients' positive SARS-CoV-2 PCR tests were from March to December 2020, which was before the Alpha, Beta and Delta variants emerged in the United States. Each well held roughly 2 million PBMCs cultured in IMDM containing roughly 5% human AB serum and approximately 9.8 IU/ml IL-2, with about 9.1 ug/ml peptide pools added. On days 3 and 7, half of the culture medium was replaced with fresh IL-2-containing medium. After approximately 11 days of culture, CD4+ T cells were isolated by negative selection with the EasySep CD4+ T cell isolation kit. PBMCs were separated from whole blood using Ficoll-Paque Plus gradient centrifugation and then either used fresh or cryopreserved at -140C. Culture conditions were generally each tested in triplicate wells.

The library was generated by PCR. DNA from cultured CD4+ T cells underwent TCR sequencing with the Oncomine TCR Beta short-read assay at the Johns Hopkins FTIC core. Genomic DNA was extracted from the cultured CD4+ T cells with the QIAamp micro DNA kit. Oncomine TCR Beta libraries from cultured CD4+ T cells were pooled with unique dual indexes and sequenced on an Illumina iSeq 100. The source study handled its data this way. Non-productive sequences were filtered out, and CDR3s that did not start with C, did not end with F or W, or were shorter than 7 amino acids were discarded. Antigen-specific clonotypes were identified with the MANAFEST web application by comparing peptide-stimulated wells with reference and other culture wells. To be called positive, a clone needed an FDR below 0.05, an odds ratio above 5, and a productive frequency above 0.1% in at least two of three replicate wells. Clonotypes that were significantly expanded in both SARS-CoV-2 spike wells and at least one common cold coronavirus spike condition were defined as cross-reactive. Using R version 3.6.1, CDR3 homology was evaluated through Levenshtein distances (stringdist) along with unrooted phylogenetic trees (ape). Using fastp trimming at Q25 and MiXCR clonotype assembly, TCRdb reanalyzed the public sequencing data and kept in-frame beta chains. One record per CDR3 amino acid sequence lists the most common genes and DNA. These V and J calls rely on TCRdb rather than the paper's analysis. The sample table lists about 25,000 distinct CDR3 sequences, approximately 28% of them with a count of one. The top ten hold approximately 3% of the sample.

The germline V gene encodes CDR1 DFQATT and CDR2 SNEGSKA (reference sequence). V is pared back by 0 bases and J by 7 bases, with 19 bases lying between the germline termini. Inclusive of the bounding cysteine and phenylalanine, the CDR3 is 16 residues long. Here the CDR3 DNA is all that survives: 48 bases in frame from base 1. This entry belongs to a study of vaccination and CD4 T cells after COVID-19 (dated by TCRdb to between 2021 and 2022). Background on the whole study: Convalescent patients had a positive SARS-CoV-2 result on nasal swab PCR, and of these patients, several had mild disease and one had severe disease. The convalescent cohort included six males and four females, with two Hispanic individuals, seven Caucasians, two Asians and one multiracial person. Participants received two doses of either the Pfizer-BioNTech BNT162b2 vaccine (n=8) or the Moderna mRNA-1273 vaccine (n=2). Post-COVID blood samples from convalescent patients were collected a median of around 110 days after diagnosis, with a range of 35 to 161 days. Post-vaccine blood samples were collected a median of about 11 weeks after the second vaccine dose, ranging from roughly 12 to 250 days. A few convalescent patients were sampled both early after vaccination (day 14) and late after vaccination (days 161 to 241). Culture stimuli were overlapping spike peptide pools from SARS-CoV-2 and from the common cold coronaviruses HCoV-NL63, HCoV-OC43 and HCoV-229E. In control cultures, a CEFX viral epitope pool was used as positive control, an HIV-1 Nef peptide pool was used as negative control, or no peptide was added. In under twelve COVID-19 convalescent patients and a handful of infection-naive healthy vaccine recipients, researchers compared the spike-specific CD4+ TCR repertoire from before mRNA vaccination with the repertoire from after. The full study reports these points: An increase in the median number of SARS-CoV-2-reactive clonotypes from approximately 20 after infection to 38 after vaccination was observed, but the change was not found to be significant. Among convalescent patients, a median roughly 90% of the SARS-CoV-2-reactive clones seen after vaccination appeared only after vaccination, which suggests priming specific to the vaccine. Relatively few convalescent patients were included in the study, and early timepoints after natural infection were not analyzed. Of the vaccine-specific clones in convalescent patients, 304 of 307, or nearly all, reacted only to SARS-CoV-2 spike and did not cross-react with common cold coronaviruses.

The chain was built from TRBV20-1 and TRBJ1-5; the D gene cannot be resolved reliably. The source is a human donor who had recovered from COVID-19. The sequencing here drew on CD4+ T cells from blood, cultured in vitro, taken about 7 months after SARS-CoV-2 vaccination. The nucleotides are TGCAGTGCTAGAGATCGCTTCGGCAAGGCTCAACAGCCCCAGCATTTT. Translated, it reads CSARDRFGKAQQPQHF.